The T cell receptor beta chain described here comes from a study of resident and recirculating memory T cells in vitiligo. Across the study: Each patient gave two lesional and two nonlesional epidermal shave biopsies, plus PBMCs.

This CDR3 is built from 13 residues. From germline, CDR1 is SEHNR and CDR2 FQNEAQ (reference sequence). V was trimmed by 5 bases and J by 5 bases, leaving 12 bases between them. Sequencing was performed with immunoSEQ multiplex PCR; in TCRdb, only in-frame clones are kept and a portion is missing. The data show 70,000 or so clones, approximately 90% seen once. Sequenced material: blood. The chain couples TRBV7-9 to TRBJ2-5; D gene uncertain. The receptor was isolated from a male donor with vitiligo. The CDR3 protein is CASSNTLLETQYF. CDR3 in DNA: TGTGCCAGCAGCAACACCCTTTTGGAGACCCAGTACTTC.